What follows describes a single TCR beta chain. This record comes from a study of blood T cell repertoires in COVID-19. In the study overall: PBMCs, B-cell-depleted T cells, or T cells were the source of the cDNA or gDNA that made up the material.

Cohorts were based on clinical histories the participants reported. CDR3 length: 13 residues. CDR1 and CDR2 (germline): LGHNA, YSLEER. V was clipped by 0 bases and J by 7 bases, with 7 bases between them. In the original analysis: For nucleated cells, counts were estimated from reference gene primer amplification. Here immunoSEQ multiplex PCR was the method, and the copy in TCRdb shows in-frame clones only, minus some. That table gives V, J and clone size, and the DNA gave D and trimming. The sample yields around 250,000 clones, roughly 85% seen once. This clonotype was obtained from a woman in her 50s with acute COVID-19. Sequencing was done on a sample of PBMCs or T cells enriched from blood (not recorded which). The rearrangement uses TRBV4-3 and TRBJ2-1, with D unclear. The CDR3 nucleotides are TGCGCCAGCAGCCAAGAAATTAGTAATGAGCAGTTCTTC. Its protein product is CASSQEISNEQFF.